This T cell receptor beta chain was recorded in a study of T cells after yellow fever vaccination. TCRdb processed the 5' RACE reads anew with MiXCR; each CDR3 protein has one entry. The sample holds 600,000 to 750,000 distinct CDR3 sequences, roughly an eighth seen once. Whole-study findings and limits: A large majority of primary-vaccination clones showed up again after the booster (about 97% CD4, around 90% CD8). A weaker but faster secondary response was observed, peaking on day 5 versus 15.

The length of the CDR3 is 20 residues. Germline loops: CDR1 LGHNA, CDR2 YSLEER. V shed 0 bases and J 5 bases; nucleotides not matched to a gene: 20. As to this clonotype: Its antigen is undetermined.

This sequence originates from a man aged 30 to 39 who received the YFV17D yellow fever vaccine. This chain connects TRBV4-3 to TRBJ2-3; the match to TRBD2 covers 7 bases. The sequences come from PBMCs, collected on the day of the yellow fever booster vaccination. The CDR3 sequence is CASSQDTYQRAGLHGDTQYF. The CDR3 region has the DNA TGCGCCAGCAGCCAAGATACCTATCAGAGAGCGGGACTCCACGGAGATACGCAGTATTTT.